This passage covers 21 T cell receptor beta chains from one sample sequenced in a study of tumor-infiltrating lymphocytes in localized non-small cell lung cancer. Clones were sequenced by immunoSEQ multiplex PCR, and TCRdb holds only the in-frame ones, with some missing. The table records roughly 10,000 clones, around 86% of them present only once. The material sequenced was uninvolved lung tissue not adjacent to the tumor. These receptors were obtained from a human donor with non-small cell lung cancer.

The chain links TRBV5-6 to TRBJ1-4; D is uncertain. The CDR3 spans 13 residues. V shed 4 bases and J shed 8 bases, with 12 bases lying between them. The germline V gene has CDR1 SGHDT and CDR2 YYEEEE. In DNA form, the CDR3 reads TGTGCCAGCAGCCCCGGGGTTGGGGAAAAACTGTTTTTT. Protein sequence: CASSPGVGEKLFF.

This sequence joins TRBV7-2 and TRBJ1-6; unclear D gene. Trimming removed 5 bases at V and 13 bases at J, with 9 bases between. The germline gives CDR1 SGHTA, CDR2 FQGNSA. The CDR3 is made up of 11 amino acids. As DNA, the CDR3 is TGTGCCAGCAGCACGCTTGGGCCCCTCCACTTT. It is translated as CASSTLGPLHF. Together with reference TRBV7-2 and TRBJ1-6, the CDR3 gives the full variable domain: GAGVSQSPSNKVTEKGKDVELRCDPISGHTALYWYRQSLGQGLEFLIYFQGNSAPDKSGLPSDRFSAERTGGSVSTLTIQRTQQEDSAVYLCASSTLGPLHFGNGTRLTVT.

V and J are TRBV2 and TRBJ1-2; D uncertain. V shed 4 bases and J shed 4 bases, with 10 bases lying between them. The CDR3 length is 13 residues. Germline CDR1 SNHLY, CDR2 FYNNEI. In DNA form, the CDR3 reads TGTGCCAGCAGTGTTTCCAACCCCTATGGCTACACCTTC. Amino acid sequence: CASSVSNPYGYTF.

The chain is built from TRBV18 and TRBJ1-3; no definite D call. Germline-derived CDR1 and CDR2 are KGHSH and LQKENI. This CDR3 has 16 amino acids. Deletions cut 1 base from V and 0 bases from J, with 10 bases between. CDR3 DNA: TGTGCCAGCTCACCACAGGTCGCGAGCTCTGGAAACACCATATATTTT. Its translation: CASSPQVASSGNTIYF.

V usage is TRBV5-1 and J usage is TRBJ2-3; weak D call: TRBD1 (6 bases). The V end was cut by 5 bases, the J end by 0 bases, with 10 bases between. CDR1 and CDR2 from the germline V gene are SGHRS and YFSETQ. The CDR3 is made up of 14 amino acids. For the CDR3, the DNA is TGCGCCAGCAGGGTGGGGGCTAGCACAGATACGCAGTATTTT. This codes for CASRVGASTDTQYF.

This clone was recorded only once. This chain joins TRBV20-1 and TRBJ2-1; tentative D call: TRBD2 (5 bases). Germline values: CDR1 DFQATT, CDR2 SNEGSKA (reference sequence). This CDR3 is 11 amino acids long. V was clipped by 8 bases and J by 7 bases, with 12 bases between them. CDR3 nucleotide sequence: TGCAGTCAAGAGGGATTGAATGAGCAGTTCTTC. This translates into CSQEGLNEQFF.

The J gene is TRBJ1-2, the V gene TRBV19, with 9 bases that match TRBD1. Germline-derived CDR1 and CDR2 are LNHDA and SQIVND (reference sequence). V was pared by 6 bases and J by 1 base, with 6 bases of the junction left unmatched. The CDR3 extends over 15 amino acids. CDR3 sequence reads: CASSLRTGDNYGYTF. CDR3 coding DNA: TGTGCCAGTAGCCTTCGGACAGGGGATAACTATGGCTACACCTTC.

CDR3 amino acids: CASSKEAFF. In nucleotides, the CDR3 is TGTGCCAGCAGCAAGGAGGCTTTCTTT. The chain uses TRBV21-1 and TRBJ1-1. TRBV21-1 is recorded as a pseudogene. CDR3 size: 9 residues.

The V and J genes are TRBV9 and TRBJ2-7, with 8 bases aligning to TRBD2. CDR1 and CDR2 from the germline V gene are SGDLS and YYNGEE. This CDR3 spans 14 amino acids. V shed 4 bases and J 6 bases; nucleotides not matched to a gene: 9. DNA of the CDR3: TGTGCCAGCAGCCCGGGGGGGGCGCGGGTCGAGCAGTACTTC. Translated: CASSPGGARVEQYF.

The sample holds a few counts of this clone. This sequence joins TRBV7-2 and TRBJ1-6, with D perhaps TRBD1 (5 bases). V was cut by 7 bases and J by 4 bases, with 14 bases left in between. There are 15 residues in the CDR3. CDR1 and CDR2 from the germline V gene are SGHTA and FQGNSA. CDR3 in DNA: TGTGCCAGCAAAACAGTAGGGGCTTATAATTCACCCCTCCACTTT. It yields the protein CASKTVGAYNSPLHF.

The chain is built from TRBV4-3 and TRBJ1-2; 10 bases fit TRBD1. Germline CDR1 reads LGHNA; CDR2 reads YSLEER. Unmatched junction bases numbered 7, after V lost 5 bases and J lost 4 bases. The CDR3 consists of 15 residues. The CDR3 nucleotides read TGCGCCAGCAGCGGCCGGGACAGGGGCGTCTATGGCTACACCTTC. Translated, it gives CASSGRDRGVYGYTF.

The chain uses TRBV5-1 and TRBJ1-1; no clear D gene. Germline V gene sequence: CDR1 SGHRS, CDR2 YFSETQ. The V end was cut by 4 bases, the J end by 2 bases, with 9 bases between. This CDR3 is built from 13 residues. CDR3 DNA: TGCGCCAGCAGCAACATACCTAACACTGAAGCTTTCTTT. This gives the protein CASSNIPNTEAFF.

This clone appeared a few times. The genes are TRBV6-6 and TRBJ2-3, with 9 bases identical to TRBD2. Trimming removed 5 bases from V and 4 bases from J; junction bases left unmatched: 10. The CDR3 covers 16 residues. The germline V gene has CDR1 MNHNY and CDR2 SVGAGI (reference sequence). The CDR3 sequence: CASSGRLLAGADTQYF. CDR3 coding DNA: TGTGCCAGCAGTGGCCGATTGTTAGCGGGGGCAGATACGCAGTATTTT.

V gene TRBV25-1 combines with J gene TRBJ2-5, with 9 bases matching TRBD1. The V and J ends lost 1 base and 4 bases, in that order; junction bases with no gene match: 4. The germline V gene has CDR1 MGHDK and CDR2 SYGVNS. CDR3 length: 15 amino acids. CDR3 coding DNA: TGTGCCAGCAGTGAATCTACAGGGGGCCGAGAGACCCAGTACTTC. Translated: CASSESTGGRETQYF. Full variable domain (rest looked up from reference TRBV25-1 and TRBJ2-5): EADIYQTPRYLVIGTGKKITLECSQTMGHDKMYWYQQDPGMELHLIHYSYGVNSTEKGDLSSESTVSRIRTEHFPLTLESARPSHTSQYLCASSESTGGRETQYFGPGTRLLVL.

The genes are TRBV29-1 and TRBJ1-4; TRBD1 aligns across 7 bases. J gave up 0 bases and V 7 bases, and 8 bases lay outside the gene matches. The CDR3 contains 15 residues. Germline V gene lookup returns CDR1 SQVTM and CDR2 ANQGSEA. CDR3 nucleotide sequence: TGCAGCGCCTGGGACAGAACCTCAACTAATGAAAAACTGTTTTTT. It codes for CSAWDRTSTNEKLFF.

This clone was seen only a few times. This chain links TRBV6-1 with TRBJ2-7, with TRBD1 identical over 7 bases. V dropped 3 bases and J dropped 5; count of bases not matched to a gene: 10. The CDR3 runs 15 residues. Per germline, CDR1 MNHNS and CDR2 SASEGT. CDR3 nucleotide sequence: TGTGCCAGCAGTGAGTCCGGGACAGCCGGACACGAGCAGTACTTC. It is translated as CASSESGTAGHEQYF.

The chain links TRBV9 to TRBJ2-5, with D perhaps matching TRBD2 (6 bases). From germline, CDR1 is SGDLS and CDR2 YYNGEE. The V and J ends lost 0 bases and 2 bases respectively, with 11 bases between them. CDR3 length: 15 residues. The CDR3 sequence is CASSVDWGEQETQYF. CDR3 DNA: TGTGCCAGCAGCGTAGATTGGGGGGAGCAAGAGACCCAGTACTTC.

This sequence joins TRBV7-9 and TRBJ2-7; TRBD2 agrees at 8 bases. After removal of 4 bases from V and 3 bases from J, the junction contained 5 bases not matched to a gene. This CDR3 comprises 14 residues. Germline V gives CDR1 SEHNR, CDR2 FQNEAQ (reference sequence). The CDR3 coding sequence is TGTGCCAGCAGCTCGAGAGCGGGGGACTACGAGCAGTACTTC. It codes for CASSSRAGDYEQYF.

The chain recombines TRBV5-4 with TRBJ1-5; unclear D gene. The ends were cut back, 0 bases at V and 0 bases at J, with 4 bases in the middle. Per the germline V gene, CDR1 is SGHNT and CDR2 is YYREEE (reference sequence). There are 14 residues in the CDR3. CDR3 loop: CASSLGGSNQPQHF. CDR3 in DNA: TGTGCCAGCAGCTTGGGCGGTAGCAATCAGCCCCAGCATTTT. The full variable domain, with the rest looked up from reference TRBV5-4 and TRBJ1-5, is ETGVTQSPTHLIKTRGQQVTLRCSSQSGHNTVSWYQQALGQGPQFIFQYYREEENGRGNFPPRFSGLQFPNYSSELNVNALELDDSALYLCASSLGGSNQPQHFGDGTRLSIL.

The chain couples TRBV5-4 to TRBJ2-2; 9 nucleotides line up with TRBD1. The CDR3 runs to 16 residues. With V trimmed by 4 bases and J by 5 bases, 9 bases remained unmatched. From germline, CDR1 is SGHNT and CDR2 YYREEE (reference sequence). The CDR3 sequence: CASSLSGTGRTGELFF. CDR3 bases: TGTGCCAGCAGCCTTTCGGGGACAGGGAGAACCGGGGAGCTGTTTTTT.

This chain links TRBV19 with TRBJ2-5, with D possibly being TRBD1 (6 bases). The germline gives CDR1 LNHDA, CDR2 SQIVND (reference sequence). The CDR3 spans 12 residues. V lost 5 bases and J lost 2, with 6 bases in between. The DNA for the CDR3 is TGTGCCAGTAGTGACAGGCAAGAGACCCAGTACTTC. It specifies CASSDRQETQYF. The whole variable domain, filled in from reference TRBV19 and TRBJ2-5, reads DGGITQSPKYLFRKEGQNVTLSCEQNLNHDAMYWYRQDPGQGLRLIYYSQIVNDFQKGDIAEGYSVSREKKESFPLTVTSAQKNPTAFYLCASSDRQETQYFGPGTRLLVL.